A single sample is the source of the 27 T cell receptor beta chains below, sequenced in a study of blood T cells in healthy people across ages (dated by TCRdb to between 2014 and 2016). Receptors were amplified or captured by 5' RACE. Sequenced using an Illumina HiSeq 2500. A second PCR of roughly 6 to 11 cycles was run with a J-beta primer mix and a sample-barcoded 5' primer. TCRdb took the public reads, trimmed them with fastp at Q25, ran MiXCR for clone calling and kept in-frame beta chains. CDR3 protein sequences are deduplicated, and each keeps its most common genes and DNA. The sample includes roughly 2 million distinct CDR3 sequences, with just under 50% observed a single time. The ten largest clones add up to 2.1% of the sample. Sequenced material: blood. Every receptor here comes from a woman aged 40 to 49 in good health.

J is TRBJ1-2 and V is TRBV4-1; D is uncertain. V was pared by 3 bases and J by 8 bases, with 13 bases between. Germline lookup yields CDR1 MGHRA and CDR2 YSYEKL. The CDR3 length is 13 residues. This chain's CDR3 is CASSQPDSPGYTF. In nucleotides, the CDR3 is TGCGCCAGCAGCCAGCCCGATTCCCCAGGCTACACCTTC.

This chain joins TRBV20-1 and TRBJ1-5, with TRBD1 identical over 7 bases. Germline CDR1 DFQATT, CDR2 SNEGSKA (reference sequence). V gave up 6 bases and J gave up 6 bases; unmatched junction bases: 5. The CDR3 length is 12 residues. The CDR3 nucleotides read TGCAGTGCAAAACAGGGGAGTCAGCCCCAGCATTTT. Its translation is CSAKQGSQPQHF.

This clonotype was counted only a few times. The V and J genes are TRBV12-3 or TRBV12-4 and TRBJ2-3; TRBD1 is a possible D gene (6 bases). The germline V and J ends were trimmed by 7 bases and 6 bases, with 23 bases remaining between them. This CDR3 is built from 16 residues. DNA of the CDR3: TGTGCCAGCACGGGCGCAGGAGCAGGGGAAGCGGATACGCAGTATTTT. This sequence encodes CASTGAGAGEADTQYF.

The chain has TRBV29-1 and TRBJ1-1; 10 bases agree with TRBD1. The CDR3 is made up of 13 amino acids. CDR1 is SQVTM and CDR2 is ANQGSEA in the germline V gene. V lost 1 base to trimming and J lost 4 bases; unmatched junction nucleotides: 0. The DNA of the CDR3 is TGCAGCGTTGAAGGGACAGGGGGCACTGAAGCTTTCTTT. As protein: CSVEGTGGTEAFF. Using reference TRBV29-1 and TRBJ1-1 for the parts outside the CDR3, the full variable domain is SAVISQKPSRDICQRGTSLTIQCQVDSQVTMMFWYRQQPGQSLTLIATANQGSEATYESGFVIDKFPISRPNLTFSTLTVSNMSPEDSSIYLCSVEGTGGTEAFFGQGTRLTVV.

The V and J genes are TRBV5-1 and TRBJ2-1; D call uncertain. The CDR3 has 15 residues. CDR1 and CDR2 from the germline V gene are SGHRS and YFSETQ. V lost 3 bases, J lost 4 bases, and 14 bases lay in between. The chain's CDR3 is CASSSGTTTYNEQFF. The DNA of the CDR3 is TGCGCCAGCAGCTCCGGAACTACAACATACAATGAGCAGTTCTTC.

The DNA of the CDR3 is TGTGCCAGCAGTGAACAGGTTCAAGCTTTCTTT. It translates to CASSEQVQAFF. This chain links TRBV6-1 with TRBJ1-1; D is undetermined. This CDR3 comprises 11 residues. CDR1 MNHNS and CDR2 SASEGT come from the germline V gene. V lost 2 bases and J lost 9, with 7 bases in between.

This chain uses TRBV7-2 with TRBJ2-3, with 7 bases that match TRBD1. Germline V lookup: CDR1 SGHTA, CDR2 FQGNSA. V trimming: 0 bases; J trimming: 9 bases; junction bases outside the gene matches: 12. The CDR3 extends over 16 amino acids. The CDR3 sequence: CASSLAVGGSFPTQYF. CDR3 in DNA: TGTGCCAGCAGCTTAGCCGTAGGGGGCTCGTTTCCGACGCAGTATTTT.

The rearrangement links TRBV27 to TRBJ2-1; D is possibly TRBD1 (6 bases). V was cut by 6 bases and J by 8 bases, with 23 bases left in between. The germline gives CDR1 MNHEY, CDR2 SMNVEV (reference sequence). This CDR3 has 16 residues. This chain's CDR3 is CASSPLGLAGEHEQFF. The CDR3 region has the DNA TGTGCCAGCAGCCCACTCGGTCTGGCAGGGGAACATGAGCAGTTCTTC.

J is TRBJ2-7 and V is TRBV5-5; D remains unclear. CDR1 and CDR2 from the germline V gene are SGHKS and YYEKEE (reference sequence). V gave up 3 bases and J gave up 2 bases, with 15 bases separating them. The CDR3 has 15 residues. The CDR3 DNA is TGTGCCAGCAGCTGGGCCGGCCTCCCGCCCTACGAGCAGTACTTC. It yields the protein CASSWAGLPPYEQYF.

Points on this clonotype: One end of the junction is discordant with germline, which a read error may explain. This chain links TRBV12-3 or TRBV12-4 with TRBJ1-1; no clear D gene. The CDR3 covers 11 residues. DNA for the CDR3: TGTGCCAGCAGTTCCACCACTGAAGTTTTCTTT. Its translation: CASSSTTEVFF.

The chain carries TRBV4-3 and TRBJ2-1; a possible D gene is TRBD2 (6 bases). Trimming removed 0 bases at V and 1 base at J, with 16 bases between. Germline-derived CDR1 and CDR2 are LGHNA and YSLEER. The CDR3 length is 18 residues. The CDR3 loop is CASSQDQVLAVSYNEQFF. The CDR3 region has the DNA TGCGCCAGCAGCCAAGATCAGGTCTTAGCGGTATCCTACAATGAGCAGTTCTTC.

This clonotype occurred a few times. The rearrangement joins TRBV7-2 to TRBJ1-5; D gene ambiguous. V lost 5 bases to trimming and J lost 6 bases, with 11 bases between them. There are 13 residues in the CDR3. Germline CDR1 SGHTA, CDR2 FQGNSA. The CDR3 sequence: CASSPITGQPQHF. CDR3 nucleotides: TGTGCCAGCAGCCCCATAACTGGTCAGCCCCAGCATTTT. Complete variable domain (other parts from reference TRBV7-2 and TRBJ1-5): GAGVSQSPSNKVTEKGKDVELRCDPISGHTALYWYRQSLGQGLEFLIYFQGNSAPDKSGLPSDRFSAERTGGSVSTLTIQRTQQEDSAVYLCASSPITGQPQHFGDGTRLSIL.

The chain carries TRBV5-1 and TRBJ2-7; D perhaps matches TRBD2 (6 bases). Trimming stripped 4 bases from V and 7 bases from J, with 18 bases between. CDR1 is SGHRS and CDR2 is YFSETQ in the germline V gene. CDR3 size: 14 residues. The CDR3 DNA reads TGCGCCAGCAGCGAAGGGACCGGGGGTGGAGAGCAGTACTTC. Its protein product is CASSEGTGGGEQYF.

This clonotype appeared a few times. The CDR3 loop is CSARDPTDNYGYTF. CDR3 nucleotide sequence: TGCAGTGCTAGAGATCCGACGGATAACTATGGCTACACCTTC. The rearrangement uses TRBV20-1 and TRBJ1-2; D unclear. Trimming pared 0 bases from V and 1 base from J, leaving 9 bases between. This CDR3 has 14 residues. Germline V CDR1 and CDR2: DFQATT, SNEGSKA (reference sequence).

This chain joins TRBV19 and TRBJ1-2, with TRBD1 as a possible D gene (6 bases). CDR3 length equals 14 residues. The germline CDR1 and CDR2 sequences are LNHDA and SQIVND (reference sequence). Trimming pared 4 bases from V and 4 bases from J, leaving 13 bases between. CDR3 sequence (DNA): TGTGCCAGTAGTACTACGACAGGACCCTATGGCTACACCTTC. It specifies CASSTTTGPYGYTF.

V gene TRBV5-1 combines with J gene TRBJ2-1, with TRBD1 identical over 8 bases. Trimming took 0 bases from V and 7 from J; bases not matched to a gene: 6. The CDR3 is 15 amino acids. The germline V gene encodes CDR1 SGHRS and CDR2 YFSETQ. The CDR3 nucleotides are TGCGCCAGCAGCTTGGCCGACAGGGGTTATAATGAGCAGTTCTTC. Translating gives CASSLADRGYNEQFF.

This chain uses TRBV5-1 with TRBJ2-1; no firm D call. V was shortened by 0 bases and J by 4 bases, with 8 bases between the two germline ends. This CDR3 has 14 amino acids. The germline V gene has CDR1 SGHRS and CDR2 YFSETQ. The CDR3 region has the DNA TGCGCCAGCAGCTTGGAGCAGGTGTACAATGAGCAGTTCTTC. The encoded protein is CASSLEQVYNEQFF.

This clonotype has at least ten counts. V usage is TRBV29-1 and J usage is TRBJ2-7, with D perhaps given as TRBD1 or TRBD2 (6 bases each). The length of the CDR3 is 15 residues. The V end lost 1 base, the J end lost 0 bases, and 13 bases lay between the germline ends. CDR1 and CDR2 (germline): SQVTM, ANQGSEA. DNA of the CDR3: TGCAGCGTTGAAGGGAGGGGACAAGACTCCTACGAGCAGTACTTC. This sequence encodes CSVEGRGQDSYEQYF.

The chain carries TRBV10-3 and TRBJ2-5; 7 nucleotides agree with TRBD2. CDR1 and CDR2 from the germline V gene are ENHRY and SYGVKD. The CDR3 totals 13 residues. The trim removed 6 bases at V and 5 bases at J, leaving 6 bases unmatched. Here the CDR3 reads CAIRGGSGETQYF. For the CDR3, the DNA is TGTGCCATCAGGGGGGGGAGTGGCGAGACCCAGTACTTC.

The V and J genes are TRBV19 and TRBJ2-5, with 10 bases identical to TRBD1. The J call could be wrong; TRBJ2-7 is a better fit for the DNA end. The CDR3 is 15 amino acids. Germline-derived CDR1 and CDR2 are LNHDA and SQIVND (reference sequence). CDR3 in DNA: TGTGCCAGTAGTATCCCGGGACAGGGGTTTTACGAGCAGTACTTC. Translating gives CASSIPGQGFYEQYF.

The chain employs TRBV7-8 and TRBJ1-5, with unresolved D. CDR1 and CDR2 (germline): SGHVS, FQNEAQ. V lost 0 bases to trimming and J lost 8 bases, with 11 bases between them. The CDR3 length is 14 residues. CDR3 amino acids: CASSLAYLREPQHF. The DNA for the CDR3 is TGTGCCAGCAGCTTAGCCTACCTTAGGGAGCCCCAGCATTTT.

The chain uses TRBV4-3 and TRBJ1-6, with D possibly matching TRBD1 (5 bases). V dropped 3 bases and J dropped 10 bases, with 16 bases sitting between them. Germline-derived CDR1 and CDR2 are LGHNA and YSLEER. CDR3 size: 15 residues. The CDR3 DNA follows: TGCGCCAGCAGCCATGGGGGAGGTTTGGGGTCACCCCTCCACTTT. This gives the protein CASSHGGGLGSPLHF.

This clonotype appeared a few times. This chain links TRBV7-9 with TRBJ2-4; TRBD1 aligns across 9 bases. The CDR3 length is 17 residues. Germline trimming cut 1 base from V and 3 bases from J; bases unmatched to any gene: 7. Germline CDR1 is SEHNR and CDR2 is FQNEAQ (reference sequence). As DNA, the CDR3 is TGTGCCAGCAGCTTAGGAGGACAGGGGACGGACAAAAACATTCAGTACTTC. Translated: CASSLGGQGTDKNIQYF.

The chain joins TRBV27 to TRBJ1-5, with D hard to call. V gave up 2 bases and J gave up 0 bases, with 14 bases separating them. Germline lookup yields CDR1 MNHEY and CDR2 SMNVEV (reference sequence). The CDR3 length is 17 residues. The DNA of the CDR3 is TGTGCCAGCAGTTTAGGGAGGGTTCGATTTAGCAATCAGCCCCAGCATTTT. It is translated as CASSLGRVRFSNQPQHF.

This clonotype showed up just a few times. This chain joins TRBV25-1 and TRBJ1-2; TRBD1 matches at 10 bases. The germline gives CDR1 MGHDK, CDR2 SYGVNS. The CDR3 spans 13 residues. Trimming removed 4 bases from V and 6 bases from J; junction bases left unmatched: 2. The CDR3 sequence is CASSGQGADGYTF. CDR3 nucleotide sequence: TGTGCCAGCAGTGGACAGGGGGCGGATGGCTACACCTTC.

This clonotype was observed a few times. V is TRBV6-5 and J is TRBJ2-6; D remains unclear. CDR3 size: 15 residues. Germline CDR1 and CDR2: MNHEY and SVGAGI. V lost 1 base to trimming and J lost 0 bases, with 4 bases between them. The CDR3 DNA is TGTGCCAGCAGTTACTTGTTCTCTGGGGCCAACGTCCTGACTTTC. The encoded protein is CASSYLFSGANVLTF.

In this sample, this clonotype turned up a few times. This chain joins TRBV7-9 and TRBJ2-6; D possibly corresponds to TRBD1 (6 bases). The V end lost 6 bases, the J end lost 3 bases, and 12 bases lay between the germline ends. This CDR3 region has 15 residues. CDR1 SEHNR and CDR2 FQNEAQ come from the germline V gene (reference sequence). Here the CDR3 DNA reads TGTGCCAGCAGTCCCGCCAGGGGTGGGGCCAACGTCCTGACTTTC. Amino acid sequence: CASSPARGGANVLTF.